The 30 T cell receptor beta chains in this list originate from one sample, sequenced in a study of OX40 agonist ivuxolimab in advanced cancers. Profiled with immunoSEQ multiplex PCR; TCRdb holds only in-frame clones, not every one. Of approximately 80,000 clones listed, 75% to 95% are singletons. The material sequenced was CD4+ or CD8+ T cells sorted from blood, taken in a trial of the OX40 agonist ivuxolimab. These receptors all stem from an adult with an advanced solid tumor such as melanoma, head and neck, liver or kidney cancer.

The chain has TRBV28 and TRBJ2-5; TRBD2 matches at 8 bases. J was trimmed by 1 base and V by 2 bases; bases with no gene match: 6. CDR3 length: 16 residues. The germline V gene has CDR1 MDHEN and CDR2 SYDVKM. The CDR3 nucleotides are TGTGCCAGCAGTTTAGAGCTAGCGGGTGCCCAAGAGACCCAGTACTTC. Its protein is CASSLELAGAQETQYF.

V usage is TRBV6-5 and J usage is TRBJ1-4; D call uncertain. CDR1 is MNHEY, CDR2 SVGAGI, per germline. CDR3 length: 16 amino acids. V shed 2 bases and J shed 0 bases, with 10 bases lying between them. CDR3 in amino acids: CASSYDDTATNEKLFF. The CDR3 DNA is TGTGCCAGCAGTTACGACGACACAGCAACTAATGAAAAACTGTTTTTT.

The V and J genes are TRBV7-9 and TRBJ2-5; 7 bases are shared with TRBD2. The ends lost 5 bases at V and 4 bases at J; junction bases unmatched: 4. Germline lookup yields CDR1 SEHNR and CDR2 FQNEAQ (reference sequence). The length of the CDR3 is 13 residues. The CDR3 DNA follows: TGTGCCAGCAGCGTCGGACTAGGAGAGACCCAGTACTTC. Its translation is CASSVGLGETQYF.

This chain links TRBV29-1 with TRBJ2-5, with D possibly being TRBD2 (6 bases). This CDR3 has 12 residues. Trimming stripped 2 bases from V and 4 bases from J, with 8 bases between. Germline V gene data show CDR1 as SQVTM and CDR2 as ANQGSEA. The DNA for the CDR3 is TGCAGCGTTGAAATGGGGGGAGAGACCCAGTACTTC. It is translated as CSVEMGGETQYF.

DNA for the CDR3: TGCGCCAGCAGACCGACAGGGGGTAGCCAAGAGACCCAGTACTTC. It is translated as CASRPTGGSQETQYF. The genes are TRBV5-1 and TRBJ2-5, with TRBD1 matching over 9 bases. The CDR3 sequence is 15 residues long. CDR1 and CDR2 from the germline V gene are SGHRS and YFSETQ. V trimming: 5 bases; J trimming: 1 base; junction bases outside the gene matches: 6. The whole variable domain, filled in from reference TRBV5-1 and TRBJ2-5, reads KAGVTQTPRYLIKTRGQQVTLSCSPISGHRSVSWYQQTPGQGLQFLFEYFSETQRNKGNFPGRFSGRQFSNSRSEMNVSTLELGDSALYLCASRPTGGSQETQYFGPGTRLLVL.

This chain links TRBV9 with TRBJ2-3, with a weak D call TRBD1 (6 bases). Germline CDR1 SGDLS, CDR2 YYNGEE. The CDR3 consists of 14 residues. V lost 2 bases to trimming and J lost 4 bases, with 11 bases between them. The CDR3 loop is CASSVRSGADTQYF. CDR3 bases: TGTGCCAGCAGCGTTCGATCAGGGGCAGATACGCAGTATTTT.

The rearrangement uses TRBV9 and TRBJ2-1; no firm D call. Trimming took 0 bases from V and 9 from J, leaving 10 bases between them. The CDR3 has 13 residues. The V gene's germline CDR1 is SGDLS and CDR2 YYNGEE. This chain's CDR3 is CASSVVGETEQFF. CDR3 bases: TGTGCCAGCAGCGTAGTCGGAGAGACTGAGCAGTTCTTC.

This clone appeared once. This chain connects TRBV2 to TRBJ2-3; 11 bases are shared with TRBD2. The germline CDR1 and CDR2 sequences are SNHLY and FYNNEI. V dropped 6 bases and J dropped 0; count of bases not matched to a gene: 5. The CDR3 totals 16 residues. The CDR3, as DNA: TGTGCCAGCAGCCCGAGGACTAGCGGGAGCACAGATACGCAGTATTTT. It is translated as CASSPRTSGSTDTQYF.

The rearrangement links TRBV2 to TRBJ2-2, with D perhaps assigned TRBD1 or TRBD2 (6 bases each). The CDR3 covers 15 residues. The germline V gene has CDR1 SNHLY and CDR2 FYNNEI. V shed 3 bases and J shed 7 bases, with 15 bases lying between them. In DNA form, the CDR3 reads TGTGCCAGCAGTGATAGGGGGGAGAGAGGCGGGGAGCTGTTTTTT. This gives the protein CASSDRGERGGELFF.

CDR3 loop: CAWSVDSISGGNEQFF. The CDR3 nucleotides are TGTGCCTGGAGTGTAGATTCGATCTCTGGGGGCAATGAGCAGTTCTTC. The chain carries TRBV30 and TRBJ2-1; the D call may be TRBD1 or TRBD2 (5 bases each). CDR1 is GTSNPN, CDR2 SVGIG, per germline (reference sequence). The CDR3 runs to 16 residues. Trimming took 0 bases from V and 6 from J, leaving 18 bases between them.

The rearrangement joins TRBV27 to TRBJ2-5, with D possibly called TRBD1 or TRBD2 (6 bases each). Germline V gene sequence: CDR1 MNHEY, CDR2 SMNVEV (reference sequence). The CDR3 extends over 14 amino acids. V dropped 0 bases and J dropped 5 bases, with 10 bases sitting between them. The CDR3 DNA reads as TGTGCCAGCAGTTTATCGTGGGGGGCGGAGACCCAGTACTTC. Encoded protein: CASSLSWGAETQYF.

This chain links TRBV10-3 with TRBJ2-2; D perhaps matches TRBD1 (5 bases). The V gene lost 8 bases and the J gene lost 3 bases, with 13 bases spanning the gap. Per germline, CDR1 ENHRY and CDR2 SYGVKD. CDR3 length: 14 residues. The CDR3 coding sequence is TGTGCCATCGCCAGGGTTGGGGACACCGGGGAGCTGTTTTTT. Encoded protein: CAIARVGDTGELFF.

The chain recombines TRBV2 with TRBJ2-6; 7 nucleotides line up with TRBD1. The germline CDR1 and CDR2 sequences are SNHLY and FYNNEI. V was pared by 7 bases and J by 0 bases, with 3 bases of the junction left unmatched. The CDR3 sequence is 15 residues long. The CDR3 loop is CASNRDSSGANVLTF. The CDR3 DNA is TGTGCCAGCAACAGGGACAGCTCTGGGGCCAACGTCCTGACTTTC.

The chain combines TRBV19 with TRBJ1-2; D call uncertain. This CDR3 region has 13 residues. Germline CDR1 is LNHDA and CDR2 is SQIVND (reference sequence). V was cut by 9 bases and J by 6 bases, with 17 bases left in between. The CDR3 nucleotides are TGTGCCAGGACCCCTCGGGAGAAGAATGGCTACACCTTC. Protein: CARTPREKNGYTF. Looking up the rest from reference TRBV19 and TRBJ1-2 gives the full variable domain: DGGITQSPKYLFRKEGQNVTLSCEQNLNHDAMYWYRQDPGQGLRLIYYSQIVNDFQKGDIAEGYSVSREKKESFPLTVTSAQKNPTAFYLCARTPREKNGYTFGSGTRLTVV.

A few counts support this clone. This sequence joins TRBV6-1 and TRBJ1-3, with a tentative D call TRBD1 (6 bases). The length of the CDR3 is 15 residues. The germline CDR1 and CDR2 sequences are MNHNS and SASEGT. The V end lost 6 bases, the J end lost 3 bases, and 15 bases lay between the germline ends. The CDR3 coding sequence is TGTGCCAGCAGACAAGGGGGTGGAGATGGAAACACCATATATTTT. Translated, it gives CASRQGGGDGNTIYF.

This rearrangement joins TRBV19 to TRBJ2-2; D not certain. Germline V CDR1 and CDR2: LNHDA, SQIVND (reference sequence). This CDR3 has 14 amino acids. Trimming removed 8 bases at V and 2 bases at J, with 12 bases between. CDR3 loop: CASGRDPNTGELFF. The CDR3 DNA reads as TGTGCCAGTGGGCGAGACCCCAACACCGGGGAGCTGTTTTTT.

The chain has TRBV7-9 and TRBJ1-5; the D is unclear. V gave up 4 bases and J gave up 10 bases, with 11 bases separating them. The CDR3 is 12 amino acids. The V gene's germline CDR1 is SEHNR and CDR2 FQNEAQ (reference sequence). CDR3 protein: CASSSEAPPQHF. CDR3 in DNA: TGTGCCAGCAGCTCAGAAGCTCCACCCCAGCATTTT.

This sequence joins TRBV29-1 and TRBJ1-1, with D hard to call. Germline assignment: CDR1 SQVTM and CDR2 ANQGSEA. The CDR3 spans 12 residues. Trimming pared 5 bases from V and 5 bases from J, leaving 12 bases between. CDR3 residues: CSVSFLWTEAFF. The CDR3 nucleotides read TGCAGCGTTAGTTTTTTGTGGACTGAAGCTTTCTTT. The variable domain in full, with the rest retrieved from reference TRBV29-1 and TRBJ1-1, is SAVISQKPSRDICQRGTSLTIQCQVDSQVTMMFWYRQQPGQSLTLIATANQGSEATYESGFVIDKFPISRPNLTFSTLTVSNMSPEDSSIYLCSVSFLWTEAFFGQGTRLTVV.

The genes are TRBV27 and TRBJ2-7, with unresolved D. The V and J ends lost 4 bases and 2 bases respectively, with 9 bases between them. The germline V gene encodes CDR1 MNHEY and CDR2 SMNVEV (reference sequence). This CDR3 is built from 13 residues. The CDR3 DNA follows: TGTGCCAGCAGTTCTTCCATTCCCTACGAGCAGTACTTC. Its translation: CASSSSIPYEQYF.

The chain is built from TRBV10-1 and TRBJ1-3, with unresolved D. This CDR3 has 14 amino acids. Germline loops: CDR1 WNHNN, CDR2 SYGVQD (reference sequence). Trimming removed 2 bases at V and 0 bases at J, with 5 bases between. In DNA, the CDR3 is TGCGCCAGCAGTGAGGAGCACTCTGGAAACACCATATATTTT. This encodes CASSEEHSGNTIYF.

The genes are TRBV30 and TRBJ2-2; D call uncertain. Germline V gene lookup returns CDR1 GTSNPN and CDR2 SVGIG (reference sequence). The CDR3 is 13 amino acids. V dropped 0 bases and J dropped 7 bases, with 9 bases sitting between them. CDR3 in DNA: TGTGCCTGGAGTGTATTGAGTGGCGGGGAGCTGTTTTTT. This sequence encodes CAWSVLSGGELFF.

CDR3 bases: TGTGCCAGCAGTGAACGCACAGGGCGAGAGACCCAGTACTTC. Amino acid sequence: CASSERTGRETQYF. The gene calls are TRBV2 and TRBJ2-5; tentative D call: TRBD1 (6 bases). CDR3 length: 14 residues. Germline V lookup: CDR1 SNHLY, CDR2 FYNNEI. Between the trimmed V and J ends, which lost 2 bases and 4 bases, there was a span of 11 bases.

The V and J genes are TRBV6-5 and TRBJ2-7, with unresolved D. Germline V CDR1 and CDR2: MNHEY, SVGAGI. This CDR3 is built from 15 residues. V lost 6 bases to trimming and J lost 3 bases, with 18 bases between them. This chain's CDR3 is CASRPPGSYGYEQYF. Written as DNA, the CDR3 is TGTGCCAGCAGACCCCCGGGCAGCTACGGCTACGAGCAGTACTTC.

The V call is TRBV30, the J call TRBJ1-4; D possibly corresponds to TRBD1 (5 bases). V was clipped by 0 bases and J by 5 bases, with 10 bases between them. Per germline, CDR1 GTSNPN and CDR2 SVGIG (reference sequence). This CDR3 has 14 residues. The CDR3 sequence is CAWSVGDGNEKLFF. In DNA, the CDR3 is TGTGCCTGGAGTGTTGGGGACGGAAATGAAAAACTGTTTTTT.

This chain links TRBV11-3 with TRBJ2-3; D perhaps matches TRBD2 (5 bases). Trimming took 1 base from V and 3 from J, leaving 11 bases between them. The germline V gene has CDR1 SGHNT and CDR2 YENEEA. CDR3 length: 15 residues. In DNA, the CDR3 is TGTGCCAGCAGCTTAGGGACGGGGTTTACAGATACGCAGTATTTT. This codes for CASSLGTGFTDTQYF. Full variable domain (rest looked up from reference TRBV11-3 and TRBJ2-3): EAGVVQSPRYKIIEKKQPVAFWCNPISGHNTLYWYLQNLGQGPELLIRYENEEAVDDSQLPKDRFSAERLKGVDSTLKIQPAELGDSAVYLCASSLGTGFTDTQYFGPGTRLTVL.

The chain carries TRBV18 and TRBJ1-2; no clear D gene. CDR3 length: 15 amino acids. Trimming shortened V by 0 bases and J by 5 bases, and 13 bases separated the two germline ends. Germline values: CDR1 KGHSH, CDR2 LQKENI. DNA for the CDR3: TGTGCCAGCTCACCACCTGTAGACCCTGGATATGGCTACACCTTC. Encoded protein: CASSPPVDPGYGYTF. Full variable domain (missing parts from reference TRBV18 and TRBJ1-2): NAGVMQNPRHLVRRRGQEARLRCSPMKGHSHVYWYRQLPEEGLKFMVYLQKENIIDESGMPKERFSAEFPKEGPSILRIQQVVRGDSAAYFCASSPPVDPGYGYTFGSGTRLTVV.

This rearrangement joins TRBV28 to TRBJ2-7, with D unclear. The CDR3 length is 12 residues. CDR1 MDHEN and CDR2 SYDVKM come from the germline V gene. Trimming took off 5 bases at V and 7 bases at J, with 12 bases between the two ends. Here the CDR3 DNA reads TGTGCCAGCAGTCTCATTATTAGGGAGCAGTACTTC. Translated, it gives CASSLIIREQYF.

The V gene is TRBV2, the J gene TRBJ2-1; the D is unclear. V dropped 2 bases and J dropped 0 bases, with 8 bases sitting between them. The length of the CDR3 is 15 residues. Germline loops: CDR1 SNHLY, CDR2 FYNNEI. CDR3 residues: CASSETESSYNEQFF. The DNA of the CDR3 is TGTGCCAGCAGTGAAACAGAGAGCTCCTACAATGAGCAGTTCTTC.

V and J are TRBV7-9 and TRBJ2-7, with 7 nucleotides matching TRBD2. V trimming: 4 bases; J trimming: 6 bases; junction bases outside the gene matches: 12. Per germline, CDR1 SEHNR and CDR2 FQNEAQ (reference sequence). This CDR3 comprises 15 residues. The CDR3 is CASSSREGKNGEQYF. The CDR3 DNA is TGTGCCAGCAGCTCCAGGGAGGGGAAAAACGGCGAGCAGTACTTC.

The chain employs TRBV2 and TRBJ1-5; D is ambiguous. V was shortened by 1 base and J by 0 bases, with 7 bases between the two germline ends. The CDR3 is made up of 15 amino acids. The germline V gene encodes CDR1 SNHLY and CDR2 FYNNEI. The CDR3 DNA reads TGTGCCAGCAGTGAAGGTTTGGGTAGCAATCAGCCCCAGCATTTT. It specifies CASSEGLGSNQPQHF.